The present T cell receptor (beta chain) was sequenced within a study of cytomegalovirus exposure and HLA in healthy donors. Study-level findings and limits: A previous analysis found most TCR beta V segments productive roughly 87% or roughly 30% of the time. HLA alleles were associated with 15,000 to 20,000 TCR beta sequences in a later analysis at 0.05 false discovery rate. Confirmation in vitro established that a few CMV-associated chains were specific for CMV antigens.

Primers for the PCR totalled 60 Vbeta and 13 Jbeta. Sequencing was performed with immunoSEQ multiplex PCR; in TCRdb, only in-frame clones are kept and a portion is missing. The sample has 180,000 or so clones; 65% to 85% are singletons. V was cut by 0 bases and J by 7 bases, with 13 bases left in between. The CDR3 totals 15 residues. Germline CDR1 is LGHNA and CDR2 is YNFKEQ. Points on this clone: Its target is not known.

Sample: PBMCs. The origin of this receptor is a girl under 18 in good health and CMV-seropositive. This chain links TRBV4-2 with TRBJ2-1, with D tentatively TRBD1 (5 bases). CDR3 nucleotide sequence: TGTGCCAGCAGCCAAGATTTGGCAGGGTGGAATGAGCAGTTCTTC. Its protein is CASSQDLAGWNEQFF.